This TCR beta chain appears in the sequencing data of a study of blood T cells in healthy people across ages. Concerning this clonotype: Compared with germline, one end of the junction differs, possibly owing to a read error.

Together with a sample-barcoded 5' primer, a J-beta primer mix was included in a second PCR lasting roughly 7 to 11 cycles. One entry per CDR3 protein, called by TCRdb with MiXCR from the 5' RACE reads. This table has about 570,000 distinct CDR3 sequences, approximately 27% appearing once. CDR1 MDHEN and CDR2 SYDVKM come from the germline V gene. The CDR3 is 15 residues long. This rearrangement joins TRBV28 to TRBJ2-7, with D perhaps matching TRBD1 (5 bases). The source is a woman aged 70-85 years in good health. Sequenced material: blood. CDR3: CASSLSPTGTYERYF. As DNA, the CDR3 is TGTGCCAGCAGTTTGAGCCCCACAGGTACCTACGAGCGGTACTTC.